A few counts support the clone carrying this TCR beta chain. TCRdb called the RT-PCR reads again in MiXCR, with one record for every CDR3 protein. The table records about 680,000 distinct CDR3 sequences, approximately 15% of them present only once. This CDR3 comprises 14 residues. The germline V gene has CDR1 SNHLY and CDR2 FYNNEI. Trimming pared 5 bases from V and 2 bases from J, leaving 13 bases between. Sequencing was performed on memory CD4+ T cells from blood. The J gene is TRBJ2-7, the V gene TRBV2; no reliable D call. The TCR sequence derives from a female donor in good health, serving as a healthy control. The CDR3 here is CASSSQALTYEQYF. The CDR3 coding sequence is TGTGCCAGCAGTTCGCAGGCCTTAACCTACGAGCAGTACTTC.